This T cell receptor (beta chain) was recovered during a study of Ad26.COV2.S vaccination and SARS-CoV-2 variants. Treatment denoted: approximately 18 received Ad26.COV2.S at low or high dose, single or two shots; five or six received placebo; per-sample allocation not given. Day 63 after the first vaccine or placebo injection was the time point for sampling. General study results and limits: Analytic work on TCR breadth and depth might have understated the full extent of total T cell responses.

Only in-frame clones appear in the TCRdb table, and some are missing; sequencing was by immunoSEQ multiplex PCR. The data hold roughly 400,000 clones, with 89% observed a single time. To note about this clone: Its antigen is not known.

Germline assignment: CDR1 SGHNT and CDR2 YYREEE (reference sequence). V was pared by 0 bases and J by 4 bases, with 4 bases between. The CDR3 consists of 13 residues. This specimen consisted of peripheral blood, obtained in a trial of Ad26.COV2.S vaccine versus placebo. The source is a person between 18 and 60 years old who received the Ad26.COV2.S COVID-19 vaccine or a placebo. The chain joins TRBV5-4 to TRBJ2-2; D is ambiguous. DNA of the CDR3: TGTGCCAGCAGCTTGGACGCCACCGGGGAGCTGTTTTTT. Residues: CASSLDATGELFF.